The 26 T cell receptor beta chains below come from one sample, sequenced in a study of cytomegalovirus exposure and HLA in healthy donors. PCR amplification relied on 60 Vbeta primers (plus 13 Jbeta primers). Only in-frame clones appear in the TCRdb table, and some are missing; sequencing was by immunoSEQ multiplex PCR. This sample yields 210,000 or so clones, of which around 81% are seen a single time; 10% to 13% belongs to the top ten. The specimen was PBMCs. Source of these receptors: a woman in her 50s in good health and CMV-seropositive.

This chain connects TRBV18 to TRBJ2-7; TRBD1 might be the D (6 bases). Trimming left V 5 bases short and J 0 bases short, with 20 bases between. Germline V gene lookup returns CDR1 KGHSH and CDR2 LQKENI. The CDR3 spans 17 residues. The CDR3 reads CASSATSVRGPSYEQYF. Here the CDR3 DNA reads TGTGCCAGCTCAGCAACCTCCGTCAGGGGTCCCTCCTACGAGCAGTACTTC.

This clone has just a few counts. The CDR3 nucleotides read TGCGCCAGCAGCCCGGACAGGGGAGTTGGCTACACCTTC. Its translation is CASSPDRGVGYTF. The chain recombines TRBV5-1 with TRBJ1-2, with 9 bases that match TRBD1. Germline assignment: CDR1 SGHRS and CDR2 YFSETQ. With V trimmed by 4 bases and J by 7 bases, 5 bases remained unmatched. The CDR3 spans 13 residues.

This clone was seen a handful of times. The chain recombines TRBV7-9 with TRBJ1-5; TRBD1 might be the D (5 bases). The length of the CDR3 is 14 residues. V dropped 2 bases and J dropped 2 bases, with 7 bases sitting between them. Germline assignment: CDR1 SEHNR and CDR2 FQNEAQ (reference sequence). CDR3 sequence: CASSLQGGNQPQHF. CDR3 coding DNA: TGTGCCAGCAGCTTACAGGGTGGCAATCAGCCCCAGCATTTT.

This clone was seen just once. The CDR3 DNA sequence: TGTGCCAGCAGCTTTGGTTCGGCAGATACGCAGTATTTT. Translation: CASSFGSADTQYF. J is TRBJ2-3 and V is TRBV7-9, with D hard to call. Trimming took 3 bases from V and 4 from J, leaving 8 bases between them. Germline loops: CDR1 SEHNR, CDR2 FQNEAQ (reference sequence). The CDR3 has 13 amino acids.

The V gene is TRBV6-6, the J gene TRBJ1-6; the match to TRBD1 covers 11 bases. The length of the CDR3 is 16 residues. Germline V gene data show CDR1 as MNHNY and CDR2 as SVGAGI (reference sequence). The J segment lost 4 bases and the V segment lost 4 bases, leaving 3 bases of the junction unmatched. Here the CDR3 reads CASSSGTGGYNSPLHF. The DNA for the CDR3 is TGTGCCAGCAGTTCCGGGACAGGGGGATATAATTCACCCCTCCACTTT.

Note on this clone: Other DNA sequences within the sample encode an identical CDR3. The CDR3 here is CASSLGLAGRTDTQYF. As DNA, the CDR3 is TGCGCCAGCAGCTTGGGACTAGCGGGCCGCACAGATACGCAGTATTTT. This rearrangement joins TRBV5-1 to TRBJ2-3; TRBD2 aligns across 10 bases. Germline CDR1 reads SGHRS; CDR2 reads YFSETQ. V lost 0 bases and J lost 1; bases outside the gene matches: 2. The CDR3 spans 16 residues.

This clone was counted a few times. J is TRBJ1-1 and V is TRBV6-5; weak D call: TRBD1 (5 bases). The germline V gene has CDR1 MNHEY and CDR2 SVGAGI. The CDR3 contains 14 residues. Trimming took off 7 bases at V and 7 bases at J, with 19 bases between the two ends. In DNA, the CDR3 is TGTGCCAGCAAGGGGCGGCCGGGAGAAATTGAAGCTTTCTTT. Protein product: CASKGRPGEIEAFF.

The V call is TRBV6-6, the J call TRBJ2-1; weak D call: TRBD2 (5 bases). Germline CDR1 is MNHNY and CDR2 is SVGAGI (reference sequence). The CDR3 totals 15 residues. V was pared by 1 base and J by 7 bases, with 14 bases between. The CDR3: CASSYLEGTTNEQFF. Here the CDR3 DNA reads TGTGCCAGCAGTTACTTAGAGGGTACAACAAATGAGCAGTTCTTC.

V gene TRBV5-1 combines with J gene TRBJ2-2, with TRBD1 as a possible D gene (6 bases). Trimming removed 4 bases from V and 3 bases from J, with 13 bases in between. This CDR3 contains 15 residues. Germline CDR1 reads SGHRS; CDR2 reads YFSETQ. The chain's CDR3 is CASSQDSRDTGELFF. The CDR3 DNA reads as TGCGCCAGCAGCCAGGACAGCCGTGACACCGGGGAGCTGTTTTTT.

The CDR3 sequence is CASSQTGTGGETQYF. CDR3 DNA sequence: TGTGCCAGCAGCCAAACCGGGACAGGGGGAGAGACCCAGTACTTC. The gene calls are TRBV7-7 and TRBJ2-5, with 11 positions matching TRBD1. This CDR3 has 15 amino acids. Germline assignment: CDR1 SSHAT and CDR2 FNYEAQ (reference sequence). J was trimmed by 4 bases and V by 5 bases; bases with no gene match: 6.

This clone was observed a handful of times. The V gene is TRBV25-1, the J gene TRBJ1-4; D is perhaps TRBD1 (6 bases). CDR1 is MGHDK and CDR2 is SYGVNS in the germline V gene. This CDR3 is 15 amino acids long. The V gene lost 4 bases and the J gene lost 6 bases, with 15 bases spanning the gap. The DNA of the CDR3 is TGTGCCAGCAGTGCACAACAGGGTGAGGATGAAAAACTGTTTTTT. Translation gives CASSAQQGEDEKLFF.

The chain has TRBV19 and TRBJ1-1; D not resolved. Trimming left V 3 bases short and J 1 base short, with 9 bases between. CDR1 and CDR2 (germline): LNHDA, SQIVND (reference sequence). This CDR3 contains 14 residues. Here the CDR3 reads CASSISTENTEAFF. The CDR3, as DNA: TGTGCCAGTAGTATCTCAACAGAGAACACTGAAGCTTTCTTT. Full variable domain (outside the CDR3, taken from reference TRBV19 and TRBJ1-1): DGGITQSPKYLFRKEGQNVTLSCEQNLNHDAMYWYRQDPGQGLRLIYYSQIVNDFQKGDIAEGYSVSREKKESFPLTVTSAQKNPTAFYLCASSISTENTEAFFGQGTRLTVV.

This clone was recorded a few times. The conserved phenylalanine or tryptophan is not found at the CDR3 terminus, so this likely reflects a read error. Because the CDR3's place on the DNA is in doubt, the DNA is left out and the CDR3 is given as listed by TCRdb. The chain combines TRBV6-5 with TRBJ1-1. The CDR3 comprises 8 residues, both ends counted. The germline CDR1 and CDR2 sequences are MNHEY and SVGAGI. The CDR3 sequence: CASSYLIR.

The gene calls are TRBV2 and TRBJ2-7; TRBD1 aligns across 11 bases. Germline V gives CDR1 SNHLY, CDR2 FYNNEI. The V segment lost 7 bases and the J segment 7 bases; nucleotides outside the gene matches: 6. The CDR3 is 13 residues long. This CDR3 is CASTRTGGSEQYF. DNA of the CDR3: TGTGCCAGCACGAGGACAGGGGGCTCGGAGCAGTACTTC.

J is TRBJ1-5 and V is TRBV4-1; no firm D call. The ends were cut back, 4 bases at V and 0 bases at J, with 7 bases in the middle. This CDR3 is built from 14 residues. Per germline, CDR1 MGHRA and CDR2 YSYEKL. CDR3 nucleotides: TGCGCCAGCAGCCTGGCTCCTAGCAATCAGCCCCAGCATTTT. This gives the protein CASSLAPSNQPQHF.

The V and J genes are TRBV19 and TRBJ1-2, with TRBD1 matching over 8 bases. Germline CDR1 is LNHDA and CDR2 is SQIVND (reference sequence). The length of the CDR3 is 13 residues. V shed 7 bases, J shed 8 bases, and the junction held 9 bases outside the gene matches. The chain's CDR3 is CASISGQGVGYTF. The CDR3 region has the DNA TGTGCCAGTATATCCGGACAGGGCGTAGGCTACACCTTC. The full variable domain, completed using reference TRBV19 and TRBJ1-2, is DGGITQSPKYLFRKEGQNVTLSCEQNLNHDAMYWYRQDPGQGLRLIYYSQIVNDFQKGDIAEGYSVSREKKESFPLTVTSAQKNPTAFYLCASISGQGVGYTFGSGTRLTVV.

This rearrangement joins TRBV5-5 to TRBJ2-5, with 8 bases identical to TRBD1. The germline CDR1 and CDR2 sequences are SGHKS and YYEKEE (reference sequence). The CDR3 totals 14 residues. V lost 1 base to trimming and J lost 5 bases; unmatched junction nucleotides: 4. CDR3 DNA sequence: TGTGCCAGCAGCTTGCCAGGGGGCAGGGAGACCCAGTACTTC. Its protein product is CASSLPGGRETQYF. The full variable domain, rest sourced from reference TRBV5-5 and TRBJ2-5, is DAGVTQSPTHLIKTRGQQVTLRCSPISGHKSVSWYQQVLGQGPQFIFQYYEKEERGRGNFPDRFSARQFPNYSSELNVNALLLGDSALYLCASSLPGGRETQYFGPGTRLLVL.

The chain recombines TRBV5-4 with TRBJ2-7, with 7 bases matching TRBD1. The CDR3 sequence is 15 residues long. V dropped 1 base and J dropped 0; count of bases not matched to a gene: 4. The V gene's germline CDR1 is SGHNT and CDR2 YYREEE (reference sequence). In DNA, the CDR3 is TGTGCCAGCAGCTTGACCCGGGACAGCTCCTACGAGCAGTACTTC. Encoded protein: CASSLTRDSSYEQYF. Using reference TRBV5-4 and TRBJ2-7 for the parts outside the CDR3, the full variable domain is ETGVTQSPTHLIKTRGQQVTLRCSSQSGHNTVSWYQQALGQGPQFIFQYYREEENGRGNFPPRFSGLQFPNYSSELNVNALELDDSALYLCASSLTRDSSYEQYFGPGTRLTVT.

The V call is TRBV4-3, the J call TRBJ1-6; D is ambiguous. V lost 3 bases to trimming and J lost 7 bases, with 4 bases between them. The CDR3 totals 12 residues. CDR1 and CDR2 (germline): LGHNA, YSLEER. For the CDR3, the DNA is TGCGCCAGCAGCCACCTAAATTCACCCCTCCACTTT. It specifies CASSHLNSPLHF.

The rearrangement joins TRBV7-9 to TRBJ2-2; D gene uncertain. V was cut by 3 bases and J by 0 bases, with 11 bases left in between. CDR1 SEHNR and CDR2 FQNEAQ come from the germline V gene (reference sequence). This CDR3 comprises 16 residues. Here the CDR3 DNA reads TGTGCCAGCAGCTTGATTCGGCAGGCGAACACCGGGGAGCTGTTTTTT. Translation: CASSLIRQANTGELFF.

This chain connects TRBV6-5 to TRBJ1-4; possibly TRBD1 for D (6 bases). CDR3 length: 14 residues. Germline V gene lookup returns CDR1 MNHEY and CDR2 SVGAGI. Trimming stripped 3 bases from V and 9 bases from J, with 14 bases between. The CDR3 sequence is CASSYGYRAKKLFF. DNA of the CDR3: TGTGCCAGCAGTTATGGTTACAGGGCCAAAAAACTGTTTTTT.

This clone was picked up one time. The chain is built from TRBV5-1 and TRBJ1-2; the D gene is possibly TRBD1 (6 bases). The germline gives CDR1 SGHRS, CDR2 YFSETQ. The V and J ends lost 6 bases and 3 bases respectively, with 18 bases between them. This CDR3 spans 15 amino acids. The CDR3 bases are TGCGCCAGCAACTATGGCGAGCAGGGGTACTATGGCTACACCTTC. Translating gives CASNYGEQGYYGYTF.

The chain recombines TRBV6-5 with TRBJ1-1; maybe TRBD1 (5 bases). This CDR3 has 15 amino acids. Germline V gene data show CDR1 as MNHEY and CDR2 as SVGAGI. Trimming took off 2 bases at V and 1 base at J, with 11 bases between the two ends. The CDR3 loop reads CASSYPTGGNTEAFF. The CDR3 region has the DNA TGTGCCAGCAGTTACCCTACCGGGGGGAACACTGAAGCTTTCTTT.

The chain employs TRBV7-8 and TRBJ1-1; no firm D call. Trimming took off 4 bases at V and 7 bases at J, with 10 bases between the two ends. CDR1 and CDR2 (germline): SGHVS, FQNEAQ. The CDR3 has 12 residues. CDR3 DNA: TGTGCCAGCAGCTCGTCCCGAGTTGAAGCTTTCTTT. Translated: CASSSSRVEAFF.

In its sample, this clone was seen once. The DNA for the CDR3 is TGTGCCAGCAGCTTATCAGGGATCGCTGAAGCTTTCTTT. The encoded protein is CASSLSGIAEAFF. This chain connects TRBV7-9 to TRBJ1-1, with a weak D call TRBD1 (5 bases). The CDR3 is 13 residues long. Germline V gene sequence: CDR1 SEHNR, CDR2 FQNEAQ (reference sequence). The V end lost 2 bases, the J end lost 6 bases, and 10 bases lay between the germline ends.

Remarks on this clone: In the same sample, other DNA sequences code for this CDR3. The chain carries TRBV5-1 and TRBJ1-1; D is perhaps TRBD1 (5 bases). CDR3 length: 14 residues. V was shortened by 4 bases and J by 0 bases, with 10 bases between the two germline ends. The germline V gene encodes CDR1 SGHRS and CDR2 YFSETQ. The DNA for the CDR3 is TGCGCCAGCAGCCTGACAGCGCTGAACACTGAAGCTTTCTTT. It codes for CASSLTALNTEAFF.